Included here is one T cell receptor (beta chain) sequence, with context. This clonotype was seen repeatedly, ten times or more. Its recognized antigen is unknown. Base-call qualities are not available, and no considerably larger clone is one nucleotide away. These data originate in a study of T cell repertoires in cytomegalovirus infection (dated by TCRdb to between 2019 and 2020). As for the study more broadly: Donor HLA type was relevant to the analysis, because carriage of CMV infection together with the matching HLA type was indicated by public TCR beta signatures. Results and caveats for the whole study, not just this receptor: The ex vivo response was dominated by HLA-C-restricted CMV-specific TCR beta clonotypes, and the single most frequent clonotype in two of eight donors was supplied by these HLA-C-restricted clonotypes. Carriers of CMV infection plus the relevant HLA type were discriminated by the cumulative frequency of public TCR beta family members in the study cohort and in an independent roughly 400-donor cohort.

The sequencer listed for this sample is Illumina HiSeq 1500. TCRdb applied fastp at Q25 and MiXCR to the public reads, then kept only in-frame beta chains. Identical CDR3 protein sequences are pooled into one entry, listed with their most common genes and DNA. The sample profile shows approximately 490,000 distinct CDR3 sequences; roughly 12% of them were found once. Roughly 10% of the sample comes from the top ten. CDR1 and CDR2 are read off the germline V gene (reference sequence) as DFQATT and SNEGSKA. The junction carries 11 bases between V and J, which are trimmed by 3 bases and 5 bases respectively. The CDR3 starts with the cysteine, ends with the phenylalanine, and has 13 residues. The CDR3 DNA has 39 bases and is translated from base 1.

Sequenced material: PBMCs. Recombination joined TRBV20-1 with TRBJ1-3; the D gene is perhaps TRBD1, from 5 matching bases. This clonotype was sampled from a human donor in good health (CMV status not recorded). Some clones in this sample may be carry-over from other donors' samples. The CDR3 loop reads CSARSQGRNTIYF. At the DNA level, the sequence is TGCAGTGCTAGGTCCCAGGGAAGAAACACCATATATTTT.